This T cell receptor beta chain appears in the sequencing data of a study of OX40 agonist ivuxolimab in advanced cancers. Regarding the complete study: Ivuxolimab was a fully human IgG2 agonistic monoclonal antibody targeting the costimulatory receptor OX40 (CD134). The paper reports the monotherapy dose-escalation portion (N of about 50 patients) of the phase I ivuxolimab trial. Prior anti-PD-1, anti-PD-L1 or anti-CTLA-4 therapy was permitted, and approximately 41% of dose-escalation patients had received checkpoint inhibitors. The purpose of peripheral TCRbeta sequencing was to test whether ivuxolimab changed TCR sequence diversity and led to clonal T-cell expansion. Partial responses occurred in three dose-escalation patients: two with cutaneous melanoma and one with hepatocellular carcinoma. The dose-escalation cohort was about 86% male with a mean age of around 62 years, ranging from 23 to 79. Intravenous ivuxolimab was administered to patients every 2 weeks at six dose levels: 0.01, 0.1, 0.3, 1.5, 3 and 10 mg/kg. Of the approximately 50 patients in dose escalation, about 20 had hepatocellular carcinoma, roughly 15 had melanoma, 9 had renal cell carcinoma and 9 had head and neck cancer.

CDR1 and CDR2 were assigned from the germline V gene (reference sequence) as MNHEY and SMNVEV. V was cut back by 3 bases and J by 4 bases, leaving a gap of 8 bases between them. Taken from cysteine to phenylalanine, the CDR3 has 13 residues. Of the read, only the CDR3 DNA is kept; its 39 bases are in frame from base 1. The trial excluded patients who had a history of autoimmune disease or who were on systemic immunosuppression. Peripheral blood for TCR sequencing was collected from all dose cohorts at baseline, on cycle 4 day 1, and on cycle 7 day 1. The samples were taken from a phase I, first-in-human, multicenter, open-label dose-escalation trial of ivuxolimab. The trial enrolled adults with locally advanced or metastatic head and neck squamous cell, hepatocellular, melanoma or renal cell carcinoma. Before TCR sequencing, CD4+ and CD8+ T cells were separately sorted from peripheral blood. To note about this clone: Its recognized antigen is unknown. Base qualities were left out, and no much larger clone turns up one base away.

Study-wide conclusions, independent of this receptor: At doses of 0.1 to 3.0 mg/kg, clonal expansion of both CD4+ and CD8+ T cells in blood was seen between baseline and week 6. The antigen specificity of the peripheral T cells that underwent clonal expansion was not determined. Low levels of normalized T-cell clonal expansion were also seen in some patients who did not respond. On average, CD8+ T cells showed more expanded clones than CD4+ T cells after ivuxolimab. In the 0.1-3.0 mg/kg groups, partial responders had among the lowest normalized peripheral clonal expansion, particularly in CD8+ T cells.

To sequence the TCRbeta CDR3 region, genomic DNA was isolated from the sorted cells. The immunoSEQ Assay was used to sequence the TCRbeta CDR3 regions. TCRdb retrieved this table from immuneACCESS and kept in-frame rearrangements only. Not all clones are present; in checked studies, unresolved V genes account for under half, and no reason is known for the remainder. The sample records tens of thousands of clones, approximately 89% of which are singletons. The ten largest clones capture around a sixth of the sample. The sequences come from CD4+ or CD8+ T cells sorted from blood, collected in a trial of the OX40 agonist ivuxolimab. The chain is made from TRBV27 and TRBJ2-3; confidence is insufficient to name the D gene. The sequence was collected from an adult with an advanced solid tumor such as melanoma, head and neck, liver or kidney cancer. The CDR3 protein is CASSFFSADTQYF. The DNA is TGTGCCAGCAGTTTCTTTTCGGCAGATACGCAGTATTTT.